Each of the 11 T cell receptor beta chains below was sequenced from the same sample in a study of blood T cell repertoires in COVID-19. Sequencing used immunoSEQ multiplex PCR; TCRdb keeps in-frame clones, though not all of them. Of 160,000 or so clones listed, approximately 84% were seen once; the top ten hold 1% to 1.5%. The sequenced material came from PBMCs or T cells enriched from blood (not recorded which). Receptor source: a human donor with acute COVID-19. The donor label of this sample is uncertain.

The chain employs TRBV7-9 and TRBJ1-4; D is perhaps TRBD1 (5 bases). The CDR3 extends over 17 amino acids. Germline loops: CDR1 SEHNR, CDR2 FQNEAQ (reference sequence). The germline V and J ends were trimmed by 2 bases and 6 bases, with 19 bases remaining between them. The CDR3 sequence: CASSLSRFRGKDEKLFF. Here the CDR3 DNA reads TGTGCCAGCAGCTTAAGCCGCTTTAGGGGAAAGGATGAAAAACTGTTTTTT.

This clone was found a few times. The genes are TRBV19 and TRBJ2-7; TRBD1 is a possible D gene (5 bases). The V end lost 10 bases, the J end lost 4 bases, and 17 bases lay between the germline ends. The CDR3 has 13 amino acids. Germline V gene data show CDR1 as LNHDA and CDR2 as SQIVND (reference sequence). For the CDR3, the DNA is TGTGCCACTCAACCCCAGGGTGGGTACGAGCAGTACTTC. It is translated as CATQPQGGYEQYF.

The rearrangement links TRBV3-1 (or the pseudogene TRBV3-2) to TRBJ1-2; TRBD1 is a possible D gene (6 bases). Germline CDR1 reads LGHDT; CDR2 reads YNNKEL (reference sequence). Trimming shortened V by 2 bases and J by 6 bases, and 16 bases separated the two germline ends. The CDR3 spans 15 residues. In nucleotides, the CDR3 is TGTGCCAGCAGCCAACGGGACCCGGGGGGCGATGGCTACACCTTC. Translating it yields CASSQRDPGGDGYTF.

The DNA for the CDR3 is TGTGCCAGCCGCCAAACCGGTGGACATCTAGGCTATGGCTACACCTTC. Its translation is CASRQTGGHLGYGYTF. The rearrangement links TRBV27 to TRBJ1-2; D might be TRBD1 (5 bases). This CDR3 contains 16 residues. The V and J ends lost 8 bases and 4 bases respectively, with 23 bases between them. The germline gives CDR1 MNHEY, CDR2 SMNVEV (reference sequence).

This chain links TRBV12-3 or TRBV12-4 with TRBJ2-2; D gene unclear. V lost 9 bases to trimming and J lost 2 bases, with 10 bases between them. This CDR3 has 13 residues. Here the CDR3 DNA reads TGTGCCAGTACAAACGCCAACACCGGGGAGCTGTTTTTT. It specifies CASTNANTGELFF.

The genes are TRBV30 and TRBJ2-7; TRBD1 matches at 7 bases. CDR3 length: 14 residues. Losses at the gene ends were 3 bases for V and 3 bases for J; bases not matched to a gene: 8. Germline values: CDR1 GTSNPN, CDR2 SVGIG (reference sequence). CDR3 region: CAWRGQLFGYEQYF. In DNA, the CDR3 is TGTGCCTGGAGGGGACAGCTCTTCGGCTACGAGCAGTACTTC.

The chain combines TRBV5-1 with TRBJ2-7, with 8 bases lining up with TRBD1. This CDR3 is 15 amino acids long. Germline CDR1 SGHRS, CDR2 YFSETQ. Trimming at V came to 2 bases and at J to 2 bases, leaving 6 bases not matched to a gene. The CDR3 protein is CASSFGDRITYEQYF. CDR3 coding DNA: TGCGCCAGCAGCTTTGGGGACAGGATTACCTACGAGCAGTACTTC.

A single count supports this clone. This chain uses TRBV7-9 with TRBJ2-3; weak D call: TRBD2 (5 bases). Germline V CDR1 and CDR2: SEHNR, FQNEAQ (reference sequence). This CDR3 is 16 amino acids long. V was pared by 4 bases and J by 6 bases, with 20 bases between. The CDR3 loop is CASSYDIFRRGDTQYF. The CDR3 bases are TGTGCCAGCAGCTATGATATTTTTCGGCGAGGGGATACGCAGTATTTT.

The V call is TRBV11-3, the J call TRBJ1-1; tentatively, D is TRBD1 (6 bases). Germline CDR1 is SGHNT and CDR2 is YENEEA. V dropped 4 bases and J dropped 4 bases, with 10 bases sitting between them. The CDR3 consists of 13 residues. CDR3 nucleotide sequence: TGTGCCAGCAGCTCTACAGGGTTCACTGAAGCTTTCTTT. Its translation: CASSSTGFTEAFF.

The table lists this clone with a count of one. The genes are TRBV5-1 and TRBJ2-1; TRBD2 matches at 8 bases. V lost 4 bases, J lost 14 bases, and 14 bases stayed unmatched. This CDR3 has 14 residues. Germline V gives CDR1 SGHRS, CDR2 YFSETQ. CDR3 nucleotide sequence: TGCGCCAGCAGCGCCGACAGTAGCGGGGCCGAGGAGTTCTTC. Residues: CASSADSSGAEEFF.

V and J are TRBV14 and TRBJ1-2; 8 bases line up with TRBD1. The CDR3 sequence is 16 residues long. Trimming at V came to 2 bases and at J to 7 bases, leaving 12 bases not matched to a gene. Per the germline V gene, CDR1 is SGHDN and CDR2 is FVKESK. The CDR3 DNA follows: TGTGCCAGCAGCCAACCTCGGACAGGGTCGGTGGGTGGCTACACCTTC. The encoded protein is CASSQPRTGSVGGYTF.